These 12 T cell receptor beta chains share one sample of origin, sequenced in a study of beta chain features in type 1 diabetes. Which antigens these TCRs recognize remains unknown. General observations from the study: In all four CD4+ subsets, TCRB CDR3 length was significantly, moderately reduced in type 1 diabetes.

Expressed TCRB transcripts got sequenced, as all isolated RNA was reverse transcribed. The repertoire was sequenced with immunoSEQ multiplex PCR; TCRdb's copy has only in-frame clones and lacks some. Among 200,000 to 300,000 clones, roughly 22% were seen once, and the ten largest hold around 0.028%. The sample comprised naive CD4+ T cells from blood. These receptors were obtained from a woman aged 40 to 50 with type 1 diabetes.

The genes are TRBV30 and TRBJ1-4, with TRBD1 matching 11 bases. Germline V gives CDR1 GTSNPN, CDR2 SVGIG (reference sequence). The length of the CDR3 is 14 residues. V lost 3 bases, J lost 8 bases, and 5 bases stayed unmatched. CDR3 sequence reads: CAWSSGQGDEKLFF. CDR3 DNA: TGTGCCTGGAGCTCGGGACAGGGGGACGAAAAACTGTTTTTT. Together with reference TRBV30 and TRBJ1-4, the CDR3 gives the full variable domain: SQTIHQWPATLVQPVGSPLSLECTVEGTSNPNLYWYRQAAGRGLQLLFYSVGIGQISSEVPQNLSASRPQDRQFILSSKKLLLSDSGFYLCAWSSGQGDEKLFFGSGTQLSVL.

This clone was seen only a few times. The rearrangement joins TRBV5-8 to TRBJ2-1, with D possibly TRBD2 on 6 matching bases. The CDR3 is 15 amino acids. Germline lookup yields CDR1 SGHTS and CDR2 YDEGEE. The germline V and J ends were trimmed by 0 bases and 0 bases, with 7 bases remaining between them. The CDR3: CASSLAGSSYNEQFF. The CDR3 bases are TGTGCCAGCAGCTTGGCCGGGAGCTCCTACAATGAGCAGTTCTTC.

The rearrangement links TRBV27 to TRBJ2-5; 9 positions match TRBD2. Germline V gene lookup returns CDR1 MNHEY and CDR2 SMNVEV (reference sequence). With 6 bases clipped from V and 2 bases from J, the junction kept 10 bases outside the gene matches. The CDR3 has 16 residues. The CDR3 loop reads CASSPLSTSGQETQYF. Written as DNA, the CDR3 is TGTGCCAGCAGCCCACTTTCGACTAGCGGTCAAGAGACCCAGTACTTC.

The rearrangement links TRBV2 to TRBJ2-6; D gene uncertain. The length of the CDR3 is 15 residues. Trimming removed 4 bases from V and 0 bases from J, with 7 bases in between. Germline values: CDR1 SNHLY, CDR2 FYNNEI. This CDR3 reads CASSALVSGANVLTF. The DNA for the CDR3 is TGTGCCAGCAGTGCTTTAGTCTCTGGGGCCAACGTCCTGACTTTC.

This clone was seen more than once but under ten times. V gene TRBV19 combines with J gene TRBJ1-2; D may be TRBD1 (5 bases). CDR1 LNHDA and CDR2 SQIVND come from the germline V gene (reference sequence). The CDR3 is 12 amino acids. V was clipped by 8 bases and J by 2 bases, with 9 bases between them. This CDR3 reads CASRQTNYGYTF. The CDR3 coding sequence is TGTGCCAGTCGACAGACCAACTATGGCTACACCTTC.

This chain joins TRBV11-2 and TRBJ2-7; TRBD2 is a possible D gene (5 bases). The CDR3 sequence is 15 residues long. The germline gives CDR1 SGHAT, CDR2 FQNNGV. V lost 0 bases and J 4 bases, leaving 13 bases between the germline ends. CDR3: CASSLDGAESYEQYF. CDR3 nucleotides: TGTGCCAGCAGCTTAGATGGAGCGGAGTCGTACGAGCAGTACTTC. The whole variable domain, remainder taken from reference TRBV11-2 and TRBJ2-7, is EAGVAQSPRYKIIEKRQSVAFWCNPISGHATLYWYQQILGQGPKLLIQFQNNGVVDDSQLPKDRFSAERLKGVDSTLKIQPAKLEDSAVYLCASSLDGAESYEQYFGPGTRLTVT.

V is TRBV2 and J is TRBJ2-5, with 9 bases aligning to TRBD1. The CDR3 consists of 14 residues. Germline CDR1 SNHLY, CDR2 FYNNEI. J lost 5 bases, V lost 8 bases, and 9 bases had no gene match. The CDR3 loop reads CASLRDRERETQYF. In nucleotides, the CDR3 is TGTGCCAGCCTTCGGGACAGGGAAAGGGAGACCCAGTACTTC.

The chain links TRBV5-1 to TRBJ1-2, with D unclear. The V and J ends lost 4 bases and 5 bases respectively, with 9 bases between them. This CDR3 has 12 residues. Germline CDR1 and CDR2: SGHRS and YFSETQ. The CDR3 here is CASSGDWYGYTF. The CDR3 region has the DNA TGCGCCAGCAGCGGCGACTGGTATGGCTACACCTTC.

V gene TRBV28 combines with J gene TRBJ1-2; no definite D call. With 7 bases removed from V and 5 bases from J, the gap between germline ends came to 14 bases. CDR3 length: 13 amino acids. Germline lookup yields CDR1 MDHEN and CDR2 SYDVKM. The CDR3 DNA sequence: TGTGCCAGCATTCCCTCGGGTATTTATGGCTACACCTTC. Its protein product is CASIPSGIYGYTF.

The CDR3 DNA reads TGTGCCAGTAGTTCGCAGAATCAGCCCCAGCATTTT. Translated: CASSSQNQPQHF. The rearrangement uses TRBV19 and TRBJ1-5; D gene uncertain. CDR1 LNHDA and CDR2 SQIVND come from the germline V gene (reference sequence). The CDR3 totals 12 residues. V was shortened by 5 bases and J by 4 bases, with 6 bases between the two germline ends. The full variable domain, completed using reference TRBV19 and TRBJ1-5, is DGGITQSPKYLFRKEGQNVTLSCEQNLNHDAMYWYRQDPGQGLRLIYYSQIVNDFQKGDIAEGYSVSREKKESFPLTVTSAQKNPTAFYLCASSSQNQPQHFGDGTRLSIL.

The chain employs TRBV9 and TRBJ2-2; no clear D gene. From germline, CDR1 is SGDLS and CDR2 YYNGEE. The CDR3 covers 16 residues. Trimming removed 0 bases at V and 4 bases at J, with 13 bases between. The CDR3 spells CASSVATSPITGELFF. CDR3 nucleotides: TGTGCCAGCAGCGTAGCTACGAGTCCTATCACCGGGGAGCTGTTTTTT.

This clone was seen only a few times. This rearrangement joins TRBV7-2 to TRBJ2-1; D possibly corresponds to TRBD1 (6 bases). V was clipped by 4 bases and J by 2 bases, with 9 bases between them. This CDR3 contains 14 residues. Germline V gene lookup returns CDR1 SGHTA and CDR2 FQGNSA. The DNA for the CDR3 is TGTGCCAGCAGCTCCGGACAGACCTACAATGAGCAGTTCTTC. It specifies CASSSGQTYNEQFF. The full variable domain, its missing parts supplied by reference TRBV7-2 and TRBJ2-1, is GAGVSQSPSNKVTEKGKDVELRCDPISGHTALYWYRQSLGQGLEFLIYFQGNSAPDKSGLPSDRFSAERTGGSVSTLTIQRTQQEDSAVYLCASSSGQTYNEQFFGPGTRLTVL.